The present T cell receptor beta chain was sequenced within a study of blood T cells in healthy people across ages. A second 7 to 11 cycle PCR used barcoded and J-beta primers. TCRdb re-called the 5' RACE reads through MiXCR, storing one row per CDR3 protein. This sample yields about 670,000 distinct CDR3 sequences, of which under 65% are seen a single time; 13% belongs to the top ten. Germline lookup yields CDR1 MNHNY and CDR2 SVGAGI (reference sequence). The CDR3 is 14 residues long. V lost 2 bases to trimming and J lost 0 bases, with 7 bases between them. The source material was blood. The V gene is TRBV6-6, the J gene TRBJ1-2; D unclear. The receptor was derived from a woman over 75 in good health. The CDR3 is CASSYGEANYGYTF. In DNA, the CDR3 is TGTGCCAGCAGTTACGGGGAAGCTAACTATGGCTACACCTTC.